This TCR beta chain was found in a study of blood T cell repertoires in COVID-19. Study as a whole: Material from acute and convalescent COVID-19 was sourced from the United States, Italy and Spain. The cDNA or gDNA used as material had been derived from T cells, B-cell-depleted T cells, or PBMCs.

In the study's own analysis: By means of reference gene primer amplification, nucleated cell counts were estimated. Sequencing used immunoSEQ multiplex PCR; TCRdb keeps in-frame clones, though not all of them. The V and J calls and clone size come from that table; D and trimming were worked out from the DNA. Of 400,000 to 450,000 clones in the sample, just over 85% were seen once. From germline, CDR1 is SGHNT and CDR2 YYREEE (reference sequence). The CDR3 has 11 amino acids. V was clipped by 3 bases and J by 6 bases, with 5 bases between them. This receptor was identified in a woman aged 30 to 39 with active or convalescent COVID-19. The chain has TRBV5-4 and TRBJ2-3; the D is unclear. The sample was peripheral blood. The CDR3 nucleotides read TGTGCCAGCAGCTCCAGGGATACGCAGTATTTT. Protein product: CASSSRDTQYF.